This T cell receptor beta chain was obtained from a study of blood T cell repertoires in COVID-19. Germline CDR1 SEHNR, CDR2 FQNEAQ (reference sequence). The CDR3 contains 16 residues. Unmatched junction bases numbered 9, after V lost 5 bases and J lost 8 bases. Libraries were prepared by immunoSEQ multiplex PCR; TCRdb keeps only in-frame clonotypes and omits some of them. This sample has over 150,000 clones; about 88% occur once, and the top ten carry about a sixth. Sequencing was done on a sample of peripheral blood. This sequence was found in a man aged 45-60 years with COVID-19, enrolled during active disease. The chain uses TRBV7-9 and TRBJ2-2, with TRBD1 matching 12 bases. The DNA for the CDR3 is TGTGCCAGCAGCCAACCCGGGACAGGGGGCTCGGGGGAGCTGTTTTTT. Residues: CASSQPGTGGSGELFF.